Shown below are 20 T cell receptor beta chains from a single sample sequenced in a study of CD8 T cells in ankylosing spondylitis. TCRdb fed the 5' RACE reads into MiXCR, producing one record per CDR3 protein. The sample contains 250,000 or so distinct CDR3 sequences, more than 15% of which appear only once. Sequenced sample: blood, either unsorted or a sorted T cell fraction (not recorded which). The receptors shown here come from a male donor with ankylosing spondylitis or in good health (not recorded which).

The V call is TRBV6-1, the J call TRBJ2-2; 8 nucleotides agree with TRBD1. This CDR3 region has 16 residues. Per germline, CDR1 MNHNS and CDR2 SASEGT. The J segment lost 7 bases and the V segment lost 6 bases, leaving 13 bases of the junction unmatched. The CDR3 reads CASSRTGFGPDGELFF. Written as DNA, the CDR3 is TGTGCCAGCAGCAGGACAGGGTTCGGTCCTGACGGGGAGCTGTTTTTT.

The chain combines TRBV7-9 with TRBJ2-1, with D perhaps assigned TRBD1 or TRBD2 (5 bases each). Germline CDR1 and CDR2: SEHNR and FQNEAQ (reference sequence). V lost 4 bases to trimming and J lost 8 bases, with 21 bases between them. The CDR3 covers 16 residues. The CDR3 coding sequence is TGTGCCAGCAGCTCCCGGGACCACCTCAGAGGCGATGAGCAGTTCTTC. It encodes CASSSRDHLRGDEQFF.

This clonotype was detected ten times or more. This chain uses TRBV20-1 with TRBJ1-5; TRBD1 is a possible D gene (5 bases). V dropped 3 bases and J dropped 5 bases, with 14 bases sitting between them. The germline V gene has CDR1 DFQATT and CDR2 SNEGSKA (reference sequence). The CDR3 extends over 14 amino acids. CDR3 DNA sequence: TGCAGTGCTAGTACTTTCGGGACCTATCAGCCCCAGCATTTT. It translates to CSASTFGTYQPQHF.

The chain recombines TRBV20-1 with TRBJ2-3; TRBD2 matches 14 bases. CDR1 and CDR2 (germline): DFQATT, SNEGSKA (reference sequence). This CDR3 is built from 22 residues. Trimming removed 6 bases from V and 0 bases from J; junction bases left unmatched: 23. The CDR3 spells CSATGVHQGLAGELTSTDTQYF. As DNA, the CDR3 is TGCAGTGCAACGGGGGTGCATCAGGGACTAGCGGGAGAGTTAACTAGCACAGATACGCAGTATTTT.

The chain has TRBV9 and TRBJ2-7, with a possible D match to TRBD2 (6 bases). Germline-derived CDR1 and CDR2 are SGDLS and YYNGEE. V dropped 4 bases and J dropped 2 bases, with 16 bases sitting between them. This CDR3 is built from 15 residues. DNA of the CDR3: TGTGCCAGCAGCTTTGGCGGGACTTGGGCCTACGAGCAGTACTTC. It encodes CASSFGGTWAYEQYF.

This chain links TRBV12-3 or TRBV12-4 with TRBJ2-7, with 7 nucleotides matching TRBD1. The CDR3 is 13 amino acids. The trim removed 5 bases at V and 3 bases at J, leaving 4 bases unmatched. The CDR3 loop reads CASSGTVRYEQYF. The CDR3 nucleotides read TGTGCCAGCAGTGGGACAGTACGCTACGAGCAGTACTTC.

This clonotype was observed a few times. In nucleotides, the CDR3 is TGTGCCAGCAGTACTACTAGGGGAGATACGCAGTATTTT. Its protein is CASSTTRGDTQYF. V usage is TRBV25-1 and J usage is TRBJ2-3; tentatively, D is TRBD1 or TRBD2 (5 bases each). Trimming shortened V by 5 bases and J by 5 bases, and 11 bases separated the two germline ends. Germline V gives CDR1 MGHDK, CDR2 SYGVNS. The CDR3 length is 13 residues. Drawing the rest from reference TRBV25-1 and TRBJ2-3, the complete variable domain is EADIYQTPRYLVIGTGKKITLECSQTMGHDKMYWYQQDPGMELHLIHYSYGVNSTEKGDLSSESTVSRIRTEHFPLTLESARPSHTSQYLCASSTTRGDTQYFGPGTRLTVL.

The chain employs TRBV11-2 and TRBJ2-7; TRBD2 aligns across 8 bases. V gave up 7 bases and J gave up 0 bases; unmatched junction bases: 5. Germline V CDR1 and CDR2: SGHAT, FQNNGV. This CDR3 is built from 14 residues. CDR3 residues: CASTRGGDSYEQYF. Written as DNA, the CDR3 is TGTGCCAGCACTCGGGGGGGGGACTCCTACGAGCAGTACTTC.

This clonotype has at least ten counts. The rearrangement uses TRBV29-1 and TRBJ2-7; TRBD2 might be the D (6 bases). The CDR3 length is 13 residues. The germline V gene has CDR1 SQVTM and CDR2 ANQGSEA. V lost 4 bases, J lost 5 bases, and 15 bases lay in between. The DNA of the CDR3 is TGCAGCGTTGTTGGGGGGAAATTTAACGAGCAGTACTTC. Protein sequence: CSVVGGKFNEQYF.

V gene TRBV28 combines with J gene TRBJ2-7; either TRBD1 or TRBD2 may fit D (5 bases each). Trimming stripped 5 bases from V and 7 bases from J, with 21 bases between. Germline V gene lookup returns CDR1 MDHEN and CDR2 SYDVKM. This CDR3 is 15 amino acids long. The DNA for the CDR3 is TGTGCCAGCAGTCTCGGGGACGGACCCCTTTTAGAGCAGTACTTC. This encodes CASSLGDGPLLEQYF.

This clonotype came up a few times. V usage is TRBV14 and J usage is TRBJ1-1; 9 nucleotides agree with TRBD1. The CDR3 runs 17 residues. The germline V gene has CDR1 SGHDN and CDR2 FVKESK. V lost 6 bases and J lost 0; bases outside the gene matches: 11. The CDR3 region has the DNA TGTGCCAGCAGATGCTTCGGGACAGGGCTCATGAACACTGAAGCTTTCTTT. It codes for CASRCFGTGLMNTEAFF. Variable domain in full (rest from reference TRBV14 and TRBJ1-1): EAGVTQFPSHSVIEKGQTVTLRCDPISGHDNLYWYRRVMGKEIKFLLHFVKESKQDESGMPNNRFLAERTGGTYSTLKVQPAELEDSGVYFCASRCFGTGLMNTEAFFGQGTRLTVV.

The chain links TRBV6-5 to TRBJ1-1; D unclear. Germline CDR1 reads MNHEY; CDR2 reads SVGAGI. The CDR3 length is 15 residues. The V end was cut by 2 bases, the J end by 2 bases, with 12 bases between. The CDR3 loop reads CASSYIDPLNTEAFF. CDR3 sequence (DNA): TGTGCCAGCAGTTACATTGATCCGCTAAACACTGAAGCTTTCTTT.

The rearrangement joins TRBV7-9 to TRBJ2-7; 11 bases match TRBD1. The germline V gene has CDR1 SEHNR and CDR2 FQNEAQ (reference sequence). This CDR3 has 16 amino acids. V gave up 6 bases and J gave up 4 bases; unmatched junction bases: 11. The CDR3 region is CASSFSARDRGYEQYF. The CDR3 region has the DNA TGTGCCAGCAGTTTCTCAGCCCGGGACAGGGGGTACGAGCAGTACTTC.

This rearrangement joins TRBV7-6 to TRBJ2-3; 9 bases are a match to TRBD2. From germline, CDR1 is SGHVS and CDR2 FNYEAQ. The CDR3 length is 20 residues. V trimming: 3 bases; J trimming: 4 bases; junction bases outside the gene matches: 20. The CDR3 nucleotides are TGTGCCAGCAGCTTCGTGGTGGCTAGCGGGACCCCGACAGGCGCAGATACGCAGTATTTT. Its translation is CASSFVVASGTPTGADTQYF.

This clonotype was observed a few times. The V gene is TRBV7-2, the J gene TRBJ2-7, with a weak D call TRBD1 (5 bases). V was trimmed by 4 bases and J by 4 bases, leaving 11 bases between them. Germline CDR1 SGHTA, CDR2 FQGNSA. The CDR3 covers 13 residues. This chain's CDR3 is CASSSFQGYEQYF. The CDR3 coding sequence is TGTGCCAGCAGCTCTTTCCAGGGTTACGAGCAGTACTTC.

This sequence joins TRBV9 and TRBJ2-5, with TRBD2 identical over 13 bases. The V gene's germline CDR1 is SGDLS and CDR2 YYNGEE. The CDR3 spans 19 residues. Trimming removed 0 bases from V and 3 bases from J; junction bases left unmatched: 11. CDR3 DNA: TGTGCCAGCAGCGTAGGGGAAAAGGGACTAGCGGGAACTGAAGAGACCCAGTACTTC. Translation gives CASSVGEKGLAGTEETQYF.

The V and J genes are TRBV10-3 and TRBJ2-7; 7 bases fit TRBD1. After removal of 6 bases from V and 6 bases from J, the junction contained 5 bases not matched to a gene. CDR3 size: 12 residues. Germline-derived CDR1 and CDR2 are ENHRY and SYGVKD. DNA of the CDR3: TGTGCCATCAGGGATCGACAGGGCGAGCAGTACTTC. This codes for CAIRDRQGEQYF.

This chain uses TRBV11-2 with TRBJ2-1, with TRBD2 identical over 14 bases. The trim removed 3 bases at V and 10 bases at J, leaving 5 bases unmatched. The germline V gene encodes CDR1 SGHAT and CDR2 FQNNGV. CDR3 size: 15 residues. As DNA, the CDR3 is TGTGCCAGCAGCTTGGGACTAGCGGGAGCCGGGGAGCAGTTCTTC. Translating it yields CASSLGLAGAGEQFF.

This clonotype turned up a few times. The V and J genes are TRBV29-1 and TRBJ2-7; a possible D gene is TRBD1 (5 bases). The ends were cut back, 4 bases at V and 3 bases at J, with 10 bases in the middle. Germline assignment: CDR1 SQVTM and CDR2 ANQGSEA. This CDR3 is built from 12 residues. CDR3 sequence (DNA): TGCAGCGTTGGACAGTACCTCTACGAGCAGTACTTC. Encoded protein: CSVGQYLYEQYF.

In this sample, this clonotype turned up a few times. DNA of the CDR3: TGCGCCAGCAGCCAAGATTTGGAAAACATTCAGTACTTC. This sequence encodes CASSQDLENIQYF. V gene TRBV4-3 combines with J gene TRBJ2-4, with no clear D. The CDR3 spans 13 residues. Trimming removed 0 bases from V and 5 bases from J, with 5 bases in between. CDR1 and CDR2 from the germline V gene are LGHNA and YSLEER.